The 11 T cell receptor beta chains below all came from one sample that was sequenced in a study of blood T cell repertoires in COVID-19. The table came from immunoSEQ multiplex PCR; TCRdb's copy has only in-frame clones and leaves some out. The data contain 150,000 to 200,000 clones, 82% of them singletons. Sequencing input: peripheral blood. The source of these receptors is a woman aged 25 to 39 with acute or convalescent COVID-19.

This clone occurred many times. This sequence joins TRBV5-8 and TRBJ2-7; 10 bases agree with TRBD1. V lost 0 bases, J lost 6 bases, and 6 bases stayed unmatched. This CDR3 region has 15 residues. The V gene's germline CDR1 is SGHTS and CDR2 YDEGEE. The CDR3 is CASSLGGTGASEQYF. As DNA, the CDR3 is TGTGCCAGCAGCTTGGGCGGGACAGGGGCTAGCGAGCAGTACTTC. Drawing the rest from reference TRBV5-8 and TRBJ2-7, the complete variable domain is EAGVTQSPTHLIKTRGQQATLRCSPISGHTSVYWYQQALGLGLQFLLWYDEGEERNRGNFPPRFSGRQFPNYSSELNVNALELEDSALYLCASSLGGTGASEQYFGPGTRLTVT.

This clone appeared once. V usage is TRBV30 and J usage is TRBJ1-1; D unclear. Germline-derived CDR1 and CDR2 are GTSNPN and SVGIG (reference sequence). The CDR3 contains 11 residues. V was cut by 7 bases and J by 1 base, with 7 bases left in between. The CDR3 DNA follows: TGTGCCTACACAAGGAACACTGAAGCTTTCTTT. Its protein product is CAYTRNTEAFF. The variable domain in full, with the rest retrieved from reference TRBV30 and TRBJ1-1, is SQTIHQWPATLVQPVGSPLSLECTVEGTSNPNLYWYRQAAGRGLQLLFYSVGIGQISSEVPQNLSASRPQDRQFILSSKKLLLSDSGFYLCAYTRNTEAFFGQGTRLTVV.

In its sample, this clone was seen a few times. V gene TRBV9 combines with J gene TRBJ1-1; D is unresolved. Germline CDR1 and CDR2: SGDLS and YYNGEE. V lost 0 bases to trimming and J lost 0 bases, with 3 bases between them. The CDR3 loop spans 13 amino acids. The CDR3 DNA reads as TGTGCCAGCAGCGTAGGTATGAACACTGAAGCTTTCTTT. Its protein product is CASSVGMNTEAFF.

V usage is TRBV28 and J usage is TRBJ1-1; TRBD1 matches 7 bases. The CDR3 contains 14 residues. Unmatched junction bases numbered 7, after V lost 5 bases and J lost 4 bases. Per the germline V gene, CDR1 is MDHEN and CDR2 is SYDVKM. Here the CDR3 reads CASSTLTGITEAFF. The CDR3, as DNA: TGTGCCAGCAGTACTCTGACAGGGATCACTGAAGCTTTCTTT. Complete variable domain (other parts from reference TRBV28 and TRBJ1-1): DVKVTQSSRYLVKRTGEKVFLECVQDMDHENMFWYRQDPGLGLRLIYFSYDVKMKEKGDIPEGYSVSREKKERFSLILESASTNQTSMYLCASSTLTGITEAFFGQGTRLTVV.

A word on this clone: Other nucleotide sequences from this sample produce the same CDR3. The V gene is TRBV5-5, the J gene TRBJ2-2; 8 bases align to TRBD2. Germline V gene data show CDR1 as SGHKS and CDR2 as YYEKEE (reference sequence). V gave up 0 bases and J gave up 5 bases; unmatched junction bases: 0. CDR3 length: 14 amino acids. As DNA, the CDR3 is TGTGCCAGCAGCTTGGTAGCGGGAACCGGGGAGCTGTTTTTT. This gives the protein CASSLVAGTGELFF.

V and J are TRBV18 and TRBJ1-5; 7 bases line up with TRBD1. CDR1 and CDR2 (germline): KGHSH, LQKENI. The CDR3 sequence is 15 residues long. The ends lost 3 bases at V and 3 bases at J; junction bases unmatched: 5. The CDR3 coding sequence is TGTGCCAGCTCACCCGGACAGGCTTTCAATCAGCCCCAGCATTTT. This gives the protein CASSPGQAFNQPQHF.

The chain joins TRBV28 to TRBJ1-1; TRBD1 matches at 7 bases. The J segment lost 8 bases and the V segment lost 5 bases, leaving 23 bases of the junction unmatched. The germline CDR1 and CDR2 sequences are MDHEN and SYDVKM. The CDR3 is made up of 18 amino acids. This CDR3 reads CASSPPDRVFLGGQEAFF. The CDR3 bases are TGTGCCAGCAGTCCCCCAGACAGGGTTTTTCTCGGAGGGCAAGAAGCTTTCTTT.

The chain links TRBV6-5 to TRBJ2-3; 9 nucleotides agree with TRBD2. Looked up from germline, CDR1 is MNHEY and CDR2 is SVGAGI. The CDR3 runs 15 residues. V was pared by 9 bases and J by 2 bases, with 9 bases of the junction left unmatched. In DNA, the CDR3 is TGTGCCAGTGAAGCGGGGGGTCATAACACAGATACGCAGTATTTT. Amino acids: CASEAGGHNTDTQYF.

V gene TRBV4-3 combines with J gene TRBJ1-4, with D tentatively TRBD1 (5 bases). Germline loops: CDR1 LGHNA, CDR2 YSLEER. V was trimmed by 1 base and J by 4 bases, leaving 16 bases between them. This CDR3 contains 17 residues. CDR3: CASSQGLATAFNEKLFF. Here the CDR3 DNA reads TGCGCCAGCAGCCAAGGGCTTGCGACAGCCTTTAATGAAAAACTGTTTTTT.

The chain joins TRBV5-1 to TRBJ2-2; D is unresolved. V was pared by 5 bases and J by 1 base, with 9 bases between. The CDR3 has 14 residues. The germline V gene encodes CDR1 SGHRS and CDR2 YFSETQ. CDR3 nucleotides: TGCGCCAGCAGGAGGCCGCAGAACACCGGGGAGCTGTTTTTT. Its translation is CASRRPQNTGELFF.

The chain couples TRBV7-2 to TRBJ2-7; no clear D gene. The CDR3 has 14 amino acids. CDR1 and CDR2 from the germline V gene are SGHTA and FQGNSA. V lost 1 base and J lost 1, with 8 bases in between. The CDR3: CASSLDYGSYEQYF. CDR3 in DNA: TGTGCCAGCAGCTTAGATTACGGGTCCTACGAGCAGTACTTC.